Presented here are 3 T cell receptor beta chains from one specimen sequenced in a study of CD8 T cells in ankylosing spondylitis (dated by TCRdb to the late 2010s). Their antigens remain unidentified. Study-wide conclusions, independent of this receptor: Blood from ankylosing spondylitis patients appeared to be characterized by a TCR beta motif composed of under 10 highly homologous amino acid variants.

Libraries were made using 5' RACE. Sequencing was carried out with an Illumina HiSeq 2500. TCRdb redid the processing of the public reads, applying fastp at Q25 and MiXCR, and retained in-frame beta chains. Every CDR3 protein is listed once, alongside the most common genes and DNA of its rows. The sample table shows roughly 370,000 distinct CDR3 sequences, and about a fifth are seen once. The top ten clonotypes cover around 17% of the sample. Sample: blood, either unsorted or a sorted T cell fraction (not recorded which). Receptors originate from a male donor with ankylosing spondylitis.

This clonotype was found many times. V and J are TRBV4-3 and TRBJ2-3, with TRBD1 matching over 8 bases. Germline CDR1 reads LGHNA; CDR2 reads YSLEER. The CDR3 contains 17 residues. After removal of 4 bases from V and 3 bases from J, the junction contained 12 bases not matched to a gene. For the CDR3, the DNA is TGCGCCAGCAGCCGGGAAAGGCGGACAGGGAGGACAGATACGCAGTATTTT. Protein: CASSRERRTGRTDTQYF.

The chain uses TRBV10-2 and TRBJ2-5, with 7 bases matching TRBD2. Trimming cost V 0 bases and J 7 bases; bases outside gene matches: 14. The length of the CDR3 is 17 residues. The germline gives CDR1 WSHSY, CDR2 SAAADI. The CDR3 nucleotides read TGCGCCAGCAGTGAGTCGATCCTAGCGGTCTTACGGGGGACCCAGTACTTC. Its protein product is CASSESILAVLRGTQYF.

This sequence joins TRBV5-4 and TRBJ2-1; no clear D. This CDR3 has 16 amino acids. CDR1 is SGHNT, CDR2 YYREEE, per germline (reference sequence). Trimming took off 4 bases at V and 0 bases at J, with 14 bases between the two ends. The CDR3 DNA sequence: TGTGCCAGCAGCCCCGCGGAACTCCGCTCCTACAATGAGCAGTTCTTC. Translated, it gives CASSPAELRSYNEQFF.